This TCR beta chain appears in the sequencing data of a study of cytomegalovirus exposure and HLA in healthy donors. The CDR3 spans 14 residues. Per the germline V gene, CDR1 is KGHSH and CDR2 is LQKENI. V lost 3 bases and J 4 bases, leaving 12 bases between the germline ends. Vbeta (60) and Jbeta (13) primers were used in the PCR. Method: immunoSEQ multiplex PCR; TCRdb's copy keeps in-frame clones and lacks some. The table records some 150,000 clones, 80% to 90% of them present only once. This receptor was obtained from a young woman in good health and CMV-seronegative. The source material was PBMCs. The chain has TRBV18 and TRBJ1-1; D uncertain. The CDR3 nucleotides are TGTGCCAGCTCACCGGCGGTAGGGAGCACTGAAGCTTTCTTT. Its protein is CASSPAVGSTEAFF.